This T cell receptor (beta chain) derives from a study of neoadjuvant anti-PD-1 for oral cavity cancer. At the level of the study: Patients mostly received three to four biweekly nivolumab doses at 3 mg/kg before surgery.

Trimming left V 5 bases short and J 6 bases short, with 17 bases between. Germline V gene lookup returns CDR1 MRHNA and CDR2 SNTAGT. The CDR3 spans 15 residues. Time point meaning: after neoadjuvant nivolumab, at surgical resection. Cohort: HPV-negative, locally advanced oral cavity squamous cell carcinoma patients. Six replicates per PBMC sample, mostly from approximately 0.45 ug of genomic DNA. TCRdb's table, derived via immunoSEQ multiplex PCR, lists solely in-frame clones and lacks some. The profile shows around 8,000 clones, approximately 66% of them singletons. The chain links TRBV6-4 to TRBJ2-4, with D tentatively TRBD1 (6 bases). This TCR was sampled from a person aged 35-79 years with oral cavity squamous cell carcinoma. The sequencing used PBMCs, collected after nivolumab (anti-PD-1) treatment. The CDR3 loop reads CASSPDSTGLNIQYF. In DNA form, the CDR3 reads TGTGCCAGCAGTCCGGACAGCACGGGCCTAAACATTCAGTACTTC.